The clone carrying this T cell receptor (beta chain) was observed a handful of times. Only in-frame clones appear in the TCRdb table, and some are missing; sequencing was by immunoSEQ multiplex PCR. The table shows 150,000 to 180,000 clones, with 75% to 90% occurring only once. This CDR3 region has 16 residues. V gave up 0 bases and J gave up 2 bases; unmatched junction bases: 5. Germline V gene lookup returns CDR1 SGHDT and CDR2 YYEEEE. These data belong to a study of T cell responses to AZD1222 COVID-19 vaccine. The chain carries TRBV5-6 and TRBJ1-3; 7 bases map to TRBD1. This receptor was identified in an adult who received the AZD1222 COVID-19 vaccine. The specimen comprised peripheral blood, sampled 28 days after the second AZD1222 dose. For the CDR3, the DNA is TGTGCCAGCAGCTTGGAAGGGGGCGCAGCTGGAAACACCATATATTTT. It codes for CASSLEGGAAGNTIYF.